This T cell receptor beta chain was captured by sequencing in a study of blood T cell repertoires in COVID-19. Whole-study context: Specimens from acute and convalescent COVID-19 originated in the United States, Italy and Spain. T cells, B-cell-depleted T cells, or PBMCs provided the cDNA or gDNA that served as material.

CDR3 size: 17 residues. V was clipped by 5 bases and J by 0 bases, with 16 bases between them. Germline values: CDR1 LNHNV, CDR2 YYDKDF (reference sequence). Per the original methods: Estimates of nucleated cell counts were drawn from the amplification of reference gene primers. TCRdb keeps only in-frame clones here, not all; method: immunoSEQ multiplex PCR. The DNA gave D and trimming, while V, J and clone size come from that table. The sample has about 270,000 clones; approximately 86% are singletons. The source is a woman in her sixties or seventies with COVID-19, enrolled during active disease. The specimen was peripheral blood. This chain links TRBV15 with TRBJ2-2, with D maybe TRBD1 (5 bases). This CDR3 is CATSPRWGQTNTGELFF. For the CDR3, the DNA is TGTGCCACCAGCCCCCGGTGGGGCCAAACGAACACCGGGGAGCTGTTTTTT.